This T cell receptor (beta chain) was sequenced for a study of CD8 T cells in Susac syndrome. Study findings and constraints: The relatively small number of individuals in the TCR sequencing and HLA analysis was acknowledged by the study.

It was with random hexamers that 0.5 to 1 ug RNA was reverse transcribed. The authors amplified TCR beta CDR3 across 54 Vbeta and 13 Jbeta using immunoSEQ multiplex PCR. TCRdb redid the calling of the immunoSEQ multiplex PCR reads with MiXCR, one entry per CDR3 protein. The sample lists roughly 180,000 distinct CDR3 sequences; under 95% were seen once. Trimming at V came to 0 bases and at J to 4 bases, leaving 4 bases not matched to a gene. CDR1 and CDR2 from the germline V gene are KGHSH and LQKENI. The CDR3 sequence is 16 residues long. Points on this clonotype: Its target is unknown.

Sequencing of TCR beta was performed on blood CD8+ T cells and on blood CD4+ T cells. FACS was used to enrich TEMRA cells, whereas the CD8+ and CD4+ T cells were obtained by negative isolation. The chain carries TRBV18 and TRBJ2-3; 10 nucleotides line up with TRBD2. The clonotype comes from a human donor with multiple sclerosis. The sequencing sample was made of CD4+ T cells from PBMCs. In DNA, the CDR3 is TGTGCCAGCTCACCACCGAAGCGGGGGGGCCCAGATACGCAGTATTTT. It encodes CASSPPKRGGPDTQYF.